The rows below give T cell receptor beta chains drawn from one sample of a study of STAT5B mutations in CD4+ large granular lymphocyte leukemia. Method: immunoSEQ multiplex PCR; TCRdb's copy keeps in-frame clones and lacks some. Here the sample spans around 35,000 clones, about 74% being singletons. Sequencing used CD4+ T cells from blood buffy coats. These TCRs come from a human donor in good health. Both conserved end residues are trimmed from each CDR3.

V gene	CDR3 protein
TRBV7-3	ASSLQGVSDTEAF
TRBV5-1	ASSTGGTGVIST
TRBV7-2	ASSLTYNQPQH
TRBV21-1	ATLHHGGHGSPLH
TRBV30	AWSRAGQETQY
TRBV5-5	ASSLHLQNTEAF
TRBV30	AWSPQAGRETQY
TRBV19	ASSTTSTGYEQF
TRBV6-1	ASGWDRGNGDTQY
TRBV11-2	ASSSGGTGVSPLH
TRBV9	ASSVVGTPGELF
TRBV5-1	ASSLDGANTEAF
TRBV4-2	ASSLRLRPTLTVLAGELF
TRBV5-1	ASSSYTGELF
TRBV18	ASSPFYSVKGENTEAF
TRBV19	ASLDRAFLNTEAF
TRBV2	ASSLGQGSNQPQH
TRBV2	ASRPGHWTEAF
TRBV6-1	ASSDKNSGAHRGYT
TRBV7-2	ASSSGVQRRANVLT
TRBV29-1	SVVWDSYEQY
TRBV27	ASSTTTRANYGYT
TRBV2	ASELTADRGETQY
TRBV6-1	ASTFSEGSQH
TRBV11-3	ASSPKAWTIHNEQF
TRBV10-2	ASSAPVETYEQY
TRBV11-2	ASSSGTSGRAGETQY
TRBV30	AWSRVEAGELF
TRBV7-2	ASSRLGLAGGPGTDTQY
TRBV30	AWRPSGGLPQY
TRBV5-1	ASSSTGTSNEKLF
TRBV19	ASSIMDSSNQPQH
TRBV27	ASAGVGGTQY
TRBV18	ASSPSIAGLLSEQF
TRBV5-6	ASSLMQGVANTEAF
TRBV29-1	SVSVVDEKLF
TRBV6-5	ASTRDRRDEQF